The 13 T cell receptor beta chains below were found in one sample sequenced in a study of blood T cells in healthy people across ages. Primers used in a second PCR of about 6 to 11 cycles were a sample-barcoded 5' primer and a J-beta primer mix. Each CDR3 protein gets one entry after TCRdb re-called the 5' RACE reads with MiXCR. The sample carries about 800,000 distinct CDR3 sequences, roughly 60% recorded once. Sequencing used blood. The receptors here all came from a young man in good health.

This chain uses TRBV3-1 with TRBJ2-3, with 7 bases identical to TRBD2. The CDR3 is made up of 17 amino acids. The germline gives CDR1 LGHDT, CDR2 YNNKEL (reference sequence). The J segment lost 2 bases and the V segment lost 0 bases, leaving 8 bases of the junction unmatched. CDR3 DNA: TGTGCCAGCAGCCAAGAATTTAGCGGGCGCTACACAGATACGCAGTATTTT. Translating it yields CASSQEFSGRYTDTQYF.

This clonotype showed up just a few times. CDR3 DNA: TGTGCCAGCTGGTCTGAGTCCCGCACAGATACGCAGTATTTT. Translated: CASWSESRTDTQYF. This chain joins TRBV12-3 or TRBV12-4 and TRBJ2-3; D is undetermined. The CDR3 covers 14 residues. Trimming pared 8 bases from V and 1 base from J, leaving 13 bases between.

Details on this clonotype: A junction boundary mismatches the germline segment, possibly from a read error. V and J are TRBV6-6 and TRBJ2-5; tentative D call: TRBD2 (6 bases). The J call could be wrong; TRBJ2-7 is a better fit for the DNA end. The CDR3 runs 12 residues. The germline gives CDR1 MNHNY, CDR2 SVGAGI (reference sequence). In DNA, the CDR3 is TGTGTCAGCAGTTGGGGGGAGGACGAGCAGTACTTC. Amino acid sequence: CVSSWGEDEQYF.

In this sample, this clonotype turned up a few times. V usage is TRBV11-1 and J usage is TRBJ2-5; D unclear. V was trimmed by 4 bases and J by 5 bases, leaving 14 bases between them. The CDR3 spans 14 residues. Germline CDR1 and CDR2: SGHAT and FQDESV (reference sequence). The DNA for the CDR3 is TGTGCCAGCAGCTGGACGCGTCTCGGGGAGACCCAGTACTTC. This codes for CASSWTRLGETQYF.

The rearrangement uses TRBV6-5 and TRBJ2-4; weak D call: TRBD2 (6 bases). The J call may be in error: the DNA end matches TRBJ2-7 better. The germline CDR1 and CDR2 sequences are MNHEY and SVGAGI. This CDR3 has 15 amino acids. The CDR3 here is CASSYSPPPGDEQYF. For the CDR3, the DNA is TGTGCCAGCAGTTACTCTCCCCCTCCGGGGGACGAGCAGTACTTC.

The chain has TRBV13 and TRBJ2-1; TRBD2 might be the D (6 bases). V lost 4 bases and J lost 5, with 15 bases in between. Germline CDR1 and CDR2: PRHDT and FYEKMQ (reference sequence). The CDR3 has 15 amino acids. This CDR3 reads CASSSESGRHNEQFF. The CDR3, as DNA: TGTGCCAGCAGCTCCGAATCGGGGAGGCACAATGAGCAGTTCTTC. Complete variable domain (other parts from reference TRBV13 and TRBJ2-1): AAGVIQSPRHLIKEKRETATLKCYPIPRHDTVYWYQQGPGQDPQFLISFYEKMQSDKGSIPDRFSAQQFSDYHSELNMSSLELGDSALYFCASSSESGRHNEQFFGPGTRLTVL.

In this sample, this clonotype turned up a few times. The chain is built from TRBV7-2 and TRBJ2-4; possible D gene TRBD2, 6 bases. This CDR3 has 14 residues. V lost 5 bases and J lost 13, with 21 bases in between. Germline V CDR1 and CDR2: SGHTA, FQGNSA. For the CDR3, the DNA is TGTGCCAGCAGCCAACCGGGACTCATTGGCCAGCAGTACTTC. This codes for CASSQPGLIGQQYF. Drawing the rest from reference TRBV7-2 and TRBJ2-4, the complete variable domain is GAGVSQSPSNKVTEKGKDVELRCDPISGHTALYWYRQSLGQGLEFLIYFQGNSAPDKSGLPSDRFSAERTGGSVSTLTIQRTQQEDSAVYLCASSQPGLIGQQYFGAGTRLSVL.

The chain carries TRBV3-1 and TRBJ2-5; D may be TRBD2 (6 bases). Trimming cost V 6 bases and J 6 bases, with 17 bases left between them. Germline V gives CDR1 LGHDT, CDR2 YNNKEL (reference sequence). CDR3 length: 14 residues. The DNA of the CDR3 is TGTGCCAGCAGAACGACGGAGGGCGGGAAGACCCAGTACTTC. Residues: CASRTTEGGKTQYF.

The rearrangement uses TRBV3-1 and TRBJ2-7, with 8 bases aligning to TRBD1. V was clipped by 3 bases and J by 3 bases; unmatched bases: 10. The germline V gene has CDR1 LGHDT and CDR2 YNNKEL (reference sequence). The CDR3 is 16 amino acids. CDR3 sequence: CASSHISTGVDYEQYF. The CDR3 region has the DNA TGTGCCAGCAGCCATATATCGACAGGGGTGGACTACGAGCAGTACTTC.

The chain joins TRBV10-3 to TRBJ2-3; the D gene is possibly TRBD2 (6 bases). Trimming took off 4 bases at V and 2 bases at J, with 25 bases between the two ends. Germline CDR1 is ENHRY and CDR2 is SYGVKD. CDR3 size: 19 residues. In DNA form, the CDR3 reads TGTGCCATCAGTGTTGATCTGGGGACGGGGGACCCTCCCACAGATACGCAGTATTTT. Its translation: CAISVDLGTGDPPTDTQYF.

The chain is built from TRBV3-1 and TRBJ2-1, with a weak D call TRBD1 (5 bases). The CDR3 extends over 15 amino acids. Germline loops: CDR1 LGHDT, CDR2 YNNKEL (reference sequence). The V and J ends lost 1 base and 9 bases respectively, with 16 bases between them. The CDR3 loop reads CASSQGGWGLVEQFF. As DNA, the CDR3 is TGTGCCAGCAGCCAAGGGGGCTGGGGCCTCGTTGAGCAGTTCTTC.

The J gene is TRBJ1-1, the V gene TRBV20-1; D uncertain. The germline V and J ends were trimmed by 4 bases and 0 bases, with 12 bases remaining between them. The germline V gene encodes CDR1 DFQATT and CDR2 SNEGSKA (reference sequence). The CDR3 spans 14 residues. CDR3 loop: CSATPGGMNTEAFF. CDR3 coding DNA: TGCAGTGCTACCCCCGGTGGGATGAACACTGAAGCTTTCTTT.

The V call is TRBV27, the J call TRBJ2-3, with D hard to call. This CDR3 contains 16 residues. In germline, CDR1 is MNHEY, CDR2 SMNVEV (reference sequence). V lost 7 bases and J 2 bases, leaving 19 bases between the germline ends. CDR3 sequence (DNA): TGTGCCAGCACCCCCTCCCTCCGGGCGATCACAGATACGCAGTATTTT. This translates into CASTPSLRAITDTQYF.